The 3 T cell receptor beta chains in this list originate from one sample, sequenced in a study of cytomegalovirus exposure and HLA in healthy donors. Use of 60 Vbeta and 13 Jbeta primers characterized the PCR. TCRdb keeps only in-frame clones here, not all; method: immunoSEQ multiplex PCR. The sample includes around 190,000 clones, roughly 9.5% seen only once; the top ten take less than 1.5%. The sequencing sample was made of PBMCs. These TCRs come from a woman aged 25 to 45 in good health and CMV-seropositive.

The chain links TRBV6-1 to TRBJ2-4; a possible D gene is TRBD2 (5 bases). The CDR3 runs 14 residues. CDR1 is MNHNS, CDR2 SASEGT, per germline. Trimming left V 1 base short and J 9 bases short, with 13 bases between. DNA for the CDR3: TGTGCCAGCAGTGAAGGGCCGGGGAGAGGCATTCAGTACTTC. Protein product: CASSEGPGRGIQYF.

CDR3 nucleotide sequence: TGTGCCAGCAGCTTGGGCGAGAGCGCGACTAATGAAAAACTGTTTTTT. Protein product: CASSLGESATNEKLFF. The J gene is TRBJ1-4, the V gene TRBV5-4; D is undetermined. The CDR3 length is 16 residues. Germline values: CDR1 SGHNT, CDR2 YYREEE (reference sequence). The V end was cut by 0 bases, the J end by 2 bases, with 11 bases between.

This clone was seen more than once but under ten times. The chain employs TRBV11-2 and TRBJ2-1, with TRBD2 matching 10 bases. CDR3 length: 16 amino acids. Germline V gene sequence: CDR1 SGHAT, CDR2 FQNNGV. V trimming: 1 base; J trimming: 3 bases; junction bases outside the gene matches: 3. The CDR3 here is CASSLVASGSYNEQFF. The CDR3 DNA reads TGTGCCAGCAGCTTAGTCGCTAGCGGGAGCTACAATGAGCAGTTCTTC.